The subject of this entry is one T cell receptor beta chain. The antigen is unknown. The method was immunoSEQ multiplex PCR; TCRdb's version includes in-frame clones alone and lacks a portion of them. There are some 50,000 clones in the sample; over 85% occur only once, and roughly 5.8% lies in the top ten. The source of the sample is a study of cytomegalovirus exposure and HLA in healthy donors. The study's findings and limits: TCR sequences were mostly rare, though some public TCRs occurred in many donors.

The CDR3 covers 13 residues. Germline assignment: CDR1 WSHSY and CDR2 SAAADI. Trimming took off 5 bases at V and 1 base at J, with 8 bases between the two ends. Sequenced input: PBMCs. The rearrangement joins TRBV10-2 to TRBJ1-1; D may be TRBD1 (6 bases). The origin of this receptor is a woman between 18 and 29 years old in good health and CMV-seronegative. CDR3 in amino acids: CASSRTANTEAFF. The CDR3 region has the DNA TGCGCCAGCAGTCGGACAGCGAACACTGAAGCTTTCTTT.